This T cell receptor (beta chain) originates from a study of blood T cell repertoires in COVID-19. Study context: Collection of acute and convalescent COVID-19 samples took place in the United States, Italy and Spain.

The table came from immunoSEQ multiplex PCR; TCRdb's copy has only in-frame clones and leaves some out. The data hold about 400,000 clones, with around 90% observed a single time. CDR1 is SEHNR, CDR2 FQNEAQ, per germline (reference sequence). Germline trimming cut 5 bases from V and 4 bases from J; bases unmatched to any gene: 16. CDR3 size: 18 residues. This clone has only a few counts. V gene TRBV7-9 combines with J gene TRBJ2-3, with 9 bases matching TRBD2. Sequencing was done on a sample of peripheral blood. The clonotype originates from a human donor in a cohort sampled during active COVID-19. DNA of the CDR3: TGTGCCAGCAGCCCCCTCCCATTAAGTAGCGGGAGATCAGATACGCAGTATTTT. Translated, it gives CASSPLPLSSGRSDTQYF.